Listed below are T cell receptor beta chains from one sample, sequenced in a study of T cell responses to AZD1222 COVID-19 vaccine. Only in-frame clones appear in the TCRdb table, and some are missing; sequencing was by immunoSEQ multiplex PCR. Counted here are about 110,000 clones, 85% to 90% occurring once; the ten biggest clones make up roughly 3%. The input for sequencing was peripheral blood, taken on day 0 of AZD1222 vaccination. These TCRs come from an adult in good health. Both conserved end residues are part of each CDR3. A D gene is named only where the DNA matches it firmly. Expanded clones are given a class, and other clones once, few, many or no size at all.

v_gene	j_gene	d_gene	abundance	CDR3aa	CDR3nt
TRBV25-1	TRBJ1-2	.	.	CASSPPGTNYGYTF	TGTGCCAGCAGTCCCCCGGGGACAAACTATGGCTACACCTTC
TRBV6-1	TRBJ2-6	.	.	CASSGGRNSGANVLTF	TGTGCCAGCAGTGGCGGACGGAACTCTGGGGCCAACGTCCTGACTTTC
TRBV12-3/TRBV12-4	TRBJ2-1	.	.	CASSTQGNNEQFF	TGTGCCAGCAGTACGCAGGGGAACAATGAGCAGTTCTTC
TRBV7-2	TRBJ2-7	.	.	CASSLLSQTGNYEQYF	TGTGCCAGCAGCTTACTTTCCCAGACGGGTAACTACGAGCAGTACTTC
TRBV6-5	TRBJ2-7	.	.	CASSRDIYYEQYF	TGTGCCAGCAGCCGGGACATCTACTACGAGCAGTACTTC
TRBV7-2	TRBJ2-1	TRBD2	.	CASSRTSGGRYNEQFF	TGTGCCAGCAGCCGGACTAGCGGGGGACGCTACAATGAGCAGTTCTTC
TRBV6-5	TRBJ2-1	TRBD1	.	CASSSPGQGGEQFF	TGTGCCAGCAGTTCCCCGGGACAGGGGGGAGAGCAGTTCTTC
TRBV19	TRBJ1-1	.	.	CASSTQAFFGMTNTEAFF	TGTGCCAGTAGTACCCAGGCGTTCTTCGGGATGACGAACACTGAAGCTTTCTTT
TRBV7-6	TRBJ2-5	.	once	CASSLAGQEAQYF	TGTGCCAGCAGCTTAGCGGGTCAAGAGGCCCAGTACTTC
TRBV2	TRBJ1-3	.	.	CASGPKGAGNTIYF	TGTGCCAGCGGTCCGAAAGGGGCTGGAAACACCATATATTTT
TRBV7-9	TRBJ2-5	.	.	CASSDYVGQETQYF	TGTGCCAGCAGCGATTACGTGGGACAAGAGACCCAGTACTTC
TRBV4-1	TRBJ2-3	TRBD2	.	CASSRWTSGDTDTQYF	TGCGCCAGCAGCCGATGGACTAGCGGTGACACAGATACGCAGTATTTT
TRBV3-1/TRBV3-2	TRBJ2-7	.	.	CASSQRDWGVAYEQYF	TGTGCCAGCAGCCAAAGAGACTGGGGAGTCGCCTACGAGCAGTACTTC
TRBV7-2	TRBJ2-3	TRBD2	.	CASSLRGGFTDTQYF	TGTGCCAGCAGCCTTCGGGGGGGCTTCACAGATACGCAGTATTTT
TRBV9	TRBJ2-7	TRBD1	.	CASSVGAQAKVVPGQVIYEQYF	TGTGCCAGCAGCGTAGGGGCCCAAGCCAAGGTCGTACCGGGACAGGTAATCTACGAGCAGTACTTC
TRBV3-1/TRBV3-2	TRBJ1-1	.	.	CASSQALGGLHTEAFF	TGTGCCAGCAGCCAGGCCCTAGGAGGGCTACACACTGAAGCTTTCTTT
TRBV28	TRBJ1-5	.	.	CASSPPGGRAMGQPQHF	TGTGCCAGCAGTCCCCCTGGGGGACGGGCTATGGGACAGCCCCAGCATTTT
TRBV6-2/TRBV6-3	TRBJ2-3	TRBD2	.	CASSQTSGGADTQYF	TGTGCCAGCAGTCAGACTAGCGGGGGAGCAGATACGCAGTATTTT
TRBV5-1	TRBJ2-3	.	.	CASSGGFGPDTQYF	TGCGCCAGCAGCGGGGGGTTCGGCCCAGATACGCAGTATTTT
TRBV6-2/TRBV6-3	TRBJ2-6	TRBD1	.	CASSLDRGRGAGANVLTF	TGTGCCAGCAGTCTAGACAGGGGGCGCGGGGCTGGGGCCAACGTCCTGACTTTC
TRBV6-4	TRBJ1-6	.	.	CASSDSNPSPDSPLHF	TGTGCCAGCAGTGACTCGAATCCGTCCCCAGATTCACCCCTCCACTTT
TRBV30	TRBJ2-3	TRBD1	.	CAWGRTGPDTQYF	TGTGCCTGGGGGAGGACAGGGCCAGATACGCAGTATTTT
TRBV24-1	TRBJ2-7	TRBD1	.	CATSDTKTGSLHEQYF	TGTGCCACCAGTGACACAAAGACAGGGTCCCTCCACGAGCAGTACTTC
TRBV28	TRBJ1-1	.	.	CASSLFTRMNTEAFF	TGTGCCAGCAGTTTATTCACACGTATGAACACTGAAGCTTTCTTT
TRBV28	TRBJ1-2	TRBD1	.	CASSIGGQGSYGYTF	TGTGCCAGCAGTATCGGGGGACAGGGGTCCTATGGCTACACCTTC
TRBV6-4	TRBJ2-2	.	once	CASSDSFEGNTGELFF	TGTGCCAGCAGTGACTCATTCGAAGGGAACACCGGGGAGCTGTTTTTT
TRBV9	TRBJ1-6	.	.	CASSVDSNSPLHF	TGTGCCAGCAGCGTCGACTCCAATTCACCCCTCCACTTT
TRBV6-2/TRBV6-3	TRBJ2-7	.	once	CASSYPPSGGQLTYEQYF	TGTGCCAGCAGTTATCCTCCATCAGGAGGCCAGCTCACCTACGAGCAGTACTTC
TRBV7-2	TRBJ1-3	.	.	CASSLSAPSGNTIYF	TGTGCCAGCAGCTTATCAGCCCCCTCTGGAAACACCATATATTTT
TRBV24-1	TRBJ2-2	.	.	CATSEFTGELFF	TGTGCCACCAGTGAATTCACCGGGGAGCTGTTTTTT
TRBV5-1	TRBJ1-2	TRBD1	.	CASSLAGRTGRNYGYTF	TGCGCCAGCAGCTTGGCCGGAAGGACAGGGCGTAACTATGGCTACACCTTC
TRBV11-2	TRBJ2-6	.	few	CASSTDGSRPLSGANVLTF	TGTGCCAGCAGCACTGATGGGTCCAGACCCCTCTCTGGGGCCAACGTCCTGACTTTC
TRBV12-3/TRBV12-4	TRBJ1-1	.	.	CASTPGGVTEAFF	TGTGCCAGCACCCCAGGAGGGGTCACTGAAGCTTTCTTT
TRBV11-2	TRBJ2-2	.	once	CASSPRDAGELFF	TGTGCCAGCAGCCCCAGGGACGCCGGGGAGCTGTTTTTT
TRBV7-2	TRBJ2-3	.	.	CASSLGGRSSTDTQYF	TGTGCCAGCAGCTTAGGAGGGCGGTCGTCCACAGATACGCAGTATTTT
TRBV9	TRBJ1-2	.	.	CASSVGSATQGFSSYTF	TGTGCCAGCAGCGTAGGATCGGCTACACAGGGTTTTAGTAGCTACACCTTC
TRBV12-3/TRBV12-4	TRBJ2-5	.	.	CASSTVQETQYF	TGTGCCAGCAGTACGGTCCAAGAGACCCAGTACTTC
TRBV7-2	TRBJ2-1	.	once	CASSLLGPPYNEQFF	TGTGCCAGCAGCTTACTGGGGCCCCCTTACAATGAGCAGTTCTTC
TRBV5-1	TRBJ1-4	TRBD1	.	CASSWDRNEKLFF	TGCGCCAGCAGCTGGGACAGAAATGAAAAACTGTTTTTT
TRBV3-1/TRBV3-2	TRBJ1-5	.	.	CASSQGRQPQHF	TGTGCCAGCAGCCAAGGGCGACAGCCCCAGCATTTT
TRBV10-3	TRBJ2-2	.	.	CAISETGQINTGELFF	TGTGCCATCAGTGAAACCGGGCAGATTAACACCGGGGAGCTGTTTTTT
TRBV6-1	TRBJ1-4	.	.	CASSEASTGEKLFF	TGTGCCAGCAGTGAAGCTTCGACGGGTGAAAAACTGTTTTTT
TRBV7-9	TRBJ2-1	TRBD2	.	CASSPSSGGSYNEQFF	TGTGCCAGCAGTCCCTCTAGCGGGGGATCCTACAATGAGCAGTTCTTC
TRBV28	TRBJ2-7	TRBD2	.	CASSYSGGASYEQYF	TGTGCCAGCAGTTACAGCGGGGGGGCCTCCTACGAGCAGTACTTC
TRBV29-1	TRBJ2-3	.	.	CSVEDQSGGYGDTQYF	TGCAGCGTTGAAGATCAATCAGGGGGGTATGGAGATACGCAGTATTTT
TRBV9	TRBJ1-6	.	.	CASRAGQSSYNSPLHF	TGTGCCAGCAGAGCTGGACAGAGCTCCTATAATTCACCCCTCCACTTT
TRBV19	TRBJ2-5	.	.	CASSIRGGETQYF	TGTGCCAGTAGTATCAGGGGAGGAGAGACCCAGTACTTC
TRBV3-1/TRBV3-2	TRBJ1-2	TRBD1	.	CASSDGTGGYYGYTF	TGTGCCAGCAGCGACGGGACAGGGGGCTACTATGGCTACACCTTC
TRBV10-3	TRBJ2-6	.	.	CAISPQPDSGANVLTF	TGTGCCATCAGTCCCCAACCGGACTCTGGGGCCAACGTCCTGACTTTC
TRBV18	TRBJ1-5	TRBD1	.	CASSREGAGVNQPQHF	TGTGCCAGCTCACGTGAGGGGGCAGGAGTCAATCAGCCCCAGCATTTT
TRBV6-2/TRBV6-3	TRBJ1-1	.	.	CASSWDTEAFF	TGTGCCAGCAGTTGGGACACTGAAGCTTTCTTT
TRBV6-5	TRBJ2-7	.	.	CASTRTVSSYEQYF	TGTGCCAGCACCCGGACGGTGAGCTCCTACGAGCAGTACTTC
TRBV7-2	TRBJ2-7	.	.	CASSFGGPAVGVGQYF	TGTGCCAGCAGCTTCGGGGGACCAGCGGTTGGGGTCGGGCAGTACTTC
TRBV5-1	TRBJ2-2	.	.	CASSLRAAGPNTGELFF	TGCGCCAGCAGCTTGAGGGCGGCGGGGCCGAACACCGGGGAGCTGTTTTTT